These 15 T cell receptor beta chains were all obtained from the same sample, sequenced in a study of identical twins. TCRdb used MiXCR to reprocess the 5' RACE reads, holding one entry per CDR3 protein. The sample lists around 280,000 distinct CDR3 sequences; 8% to 9% were seen once. This sample also belongs to another study, concerning yellow fever vaccine responses in identical twins.

Sequenced material: memory (CD45RO+) T cells sorted from blood. Receptors were obtained from a young woman in good health.

This clonotype was picked up many times. This sequence joins TRBV5-1 and TRBJ2-2; 8 bases align to TRBD1. Germline V gene sequence: CDR1 SGHRS, CDR2 YFSETQ. V lost 3 bases and J lost 1; bases outside the gene matches: 8. There are 17 residues in the CDR3. The CDR3 sequence is CASSWAPGTGNTGELFF. DNA of the CDR3: TGCGCCAGCAGCTGGGCTCCGGGGACAGGGAACACCGGGGAGCTGTTTTTT.

The chain has TRBV3-1 and TRBJ1-2; weak D call: TRBD1 (5 bases). CDR3 size: 16 residues. Germline V gives CDR1 LGHDT, CDR2 YNNKEL (reference sequence). V lost 5 bases and J 5 bases, leaving 21 bases between the germline ends. The CDR3: CASSTWGRVERYGYTF. The CDR3 nucleotides read TGTGCCAGCAGCACCTGGGGCAGGGTGGAACGGTATGGCTACACCTTC. The full variable domain, with the rest looked up from reference TRBV3-1 and TRBJ1-2, is DTAVSQTPKYLVTQMGNDKSIKCEQNLGHDTMYWYKQDSKKFLKIMFSYNNKELIINETVPNRFSPKSPDKAHLNLHINSLELGDSAVYFCASSTWGRVERYGYTFGSGTRLTVV.

This clonotype turned up a few times. The rearrangement joins TRBV7-9 to TRBJ2-7; 10 bases map to TRBD2. V dropped 5 bases and J dropped 9; count of bases not matched to a gene: 10. Per germline, CDR1 SEHNR and CDR2 FQNEAQ (reference sequence). CDR3 length equals 14 residues. CDR3 sequence (DNA): TGTGCCAGCAGCCTTCAGGAACTAGCGGGATGGCAGTACTTC. This encodes CASSLQELAGWQYF.

This clonotype was found many times. The chain recombines TRBV6-1 with TRBJ2-7, with 11 bases matching TRBD2. Germline V gene sequence: CDR1 MNHNS, CDR2 SASEGT. The CDR3 sequence is 16 residues long. With V trimmed by 5 bases and J by 3 bases, 9 bases remained unmatched. CDR3 loop: CASSPGTSGGRYEQYF. In DNA form, the CDR3 reads TGTGCCAGCAGTCCCGGGACTAGCGGAGGACGCTACGAGCAGTACTTC.

This clonotype was detected ten times or more. The CDR3 spells CSVSDGSTDTQYF. CDR3 nucleotide sequence: TGCAGCGTCTCGGACGGTAGCACAGATACGCAGTATTTT. The chain recombines TRBV29-1 with TRBJ2-3; D remains ambiguous. The CDR3 is 13 amino acids. V dropped 6 bases and J dropped 0 bases, with 10 bases sitting between them. Looked up from germline, CDR1 is SQVTM and CDR2 is ANQGSEA.

This clonotype was found many times. The V call is TRBV18, the J call TRBJ1-1; D remains unclear. V dropped 3 bases and J dropped 6 bases, with 8 bases sitting between them. The V gene's germline CDR1 is KGHSH and CDR2 LQKENI. The CDR3 loop spans 12 amino acids. The DNA of the CDR3 is TGTGCCAGCTCACCCTCGATGGCTGAAGCTTTCTTT. Residues: CASSPSMAEAFF.

In this sample, this clonotype turned up many times. V gene TRBV12-5 combines with J gene TRBJ2-7, with TRBD2 as a possible D gene (5 bases). The CDR3 has 16 amino acids. The V gene's germline CDR1 is LGHNT and CDR2 FRNRAP. The V gene lost 1 base and the J gene lost 2 bases, with 15 bases spanning the gap. The CDR3 bases are TGTGCTAGTGGTTTGGCAGCTAGCTTTGGAGCCTACGAGCAGTACTTC. Translation gives CASGLAASFGAYEQYF.

In this sample, this clonotype turned up a few times. The chain uses TRBV6-4 and TRBJ2-6; 8 bases line up with TRBD1. CDR1 is MRHNA and CDR2 is SNTAGT in the germline V gene. V lost 0 bases, J lost 0 bases, and 4 bases stayed unmatched. The CDR3 length is 18 residues. In DNA form, the CDR3 reads TGTGCCAGCAGTGACTCCGGGACAGGCTTCTCTGGGGCCAACGTCCTGACTTTC. Encoded protein: CASSDSGTGFSGANVLTF.

DNA of the CDR3: TGCGCCTCCGGGACTAGCGGGATACATGAGCAGTTCTTC. Its protein is CASGTSGIHEQFF. The V call is TRBV5-1, the J call TRBJ2-1; 13 bases map to TRBD2. The CDR3 contains 13 residues. V dropped 10 bases and J dropped 8; count of bases not matched to a gene: 6. Germline CDR1 and CDR2: SGHRS and YFSETQ.

In this sample, this clonotype turned up many times. This chain connects TRBV4-1 to TRBJ2-6; no clear D. This CDR3 contains 14 residues. The V and J ends lost 3 bases and 1 base respectively, with 4 bases between them. Germline V gives CDR1 MGHRA, CDR2 YSYEKL. DNA for the CDR3: TGCGCCAGCAGCCATGGTTCTGGGGCCAACGTCCTGACTTTC. It codes for CASSHGSGANVLTF.

This sequence joins TRBV5-1 and TRBJ1-4; D might be TRBD1 (6 bases). Trimming took 0 bases from V and 12 from J, leaving 12 bases between them. Germline lookup yields CDR1 SGHRS and CDR2 YFSETQ. This CDR3 is built from 13 residues. The CDR3 protein is CASSLASEGELFF. The CDR3 DNA follows: TGCGCCAGCAGCTTGGCCAGCGAGGGGGAACTGTTTTTT.

This clonotype has a handful of counts. J is TRBJ2-7 and V is TRBV6-5; 8 nucleotides align to TRBD2. The V segment lost 2 bases and the J segment 2 bases; nucleotides outside the gene matches: 11. The length of the CDR3 is 17 residues. The germline V gene encodes CDR1 MNHEY and CDR2 SVGAGI. The CDR3 DNA sequence: TGTGCCAGCAGTTACACCGCAGGGAGCGGGAGTACCTACGAGCAGTACTTC. Amino acid sequence: CASSYTAGSGSTYEQYF.

This clonotype was detected only a few times. This chain joins TRBV28 and TRBJ2-7; no clear D gene. Trimming removed 6 bases at V and 5 bases at J, with 8 bases between. This CDR3 is built from 11 residues. CDR1 and CDR2 (germline): MDHEN, SYDVKM. For the CDR3, the DNA is TGTGCCAGCAGGCGCTACAACGAGCAGTACTTC. Protein: CASRRYNEQYF.

The V and J genes are TRBV6-1 and TRBJ1-4, with TRBD1 matching over 8 bases. V was pared by 8 bases and J by 7 bases, with 9 bases of the junction left unmatched. Germline V gene data show CDR1 as MNHNS and CDR2 as SASEGT. CDR3 length: 14 amino acids. The CDR3 nucleotides read TGTGCCAGCTCCAGCCAGGGGGCTGTTGAAAAACTGTTTTTT. Translating gives CASSSQGAVEKLFF.

V usage is TRBV19 and J usage is TRBJ1-1, with 8 bases that match TRBD1. CDR1 and CDR2 from the germline V gene are LNHDA and SQIVND (reference sequence). The CDR3 totals 15 residues. V lost 3 bases, J lost 6 bases, and 9 bases stayed unmatched. The CDR3 protein is CASSIGQGGGAEAFF. The DNA of the CDR3 is TGTGCCAGTAGTATCGGACAGGGCGGTGGAGCTGAAGCTTTCTTT.